What follows describes a single TCR beta chain. This record belongs to a study of cytomegalovirus exposure and HLA in healthy donors. In germline, CDR1 is WNHNN, CDR2 SYGVQD (reference sequence). This CDR3 contains 12 residues. The V end was cut by 2 bases, the J end by 7 bases, with 6 bases between. The study ran its PCR with 60 Vbeta and 13 Jbeta primers. Here immunoSEQ multiplex PCR was the method, and the copy in TCRdb shows in-frame clones only, minus some. The sample consists of about 160,000 clones, roughly 80% of them appearing once. The rearrangement joins TRBV10-1 to TRBJ2-1; perhaps TRBD2 as D (6 bases). Sequencing was performed on PBMCs. The receptor comes from a female donor in good health and CMV-seronegative. The CDR3 spells CASSERGNEQFF. CDR3 sequence (DNA): TGCGCCAGCAGTGAGCGGGGGAATGAGCAGTTCTTC.